This is a list of T cell receptor beta chains from one sample in a study of regulatory T cells in long-lasting Graves disease. TCRdb fed the multiplex PCR reads into MiXCR, producing one record per CDR3 protein. The sample has some 400,000 distinct CDR3 sequences, just under 15% seen once. This same sample was also taken into another study, of T cells in Graves' hyperthyroidism and ophthalmopathy.

The sequencing used peripheral blood mononuclear cells (PBMCs), collected at new diagnosis, from a patient treated with antithyroid drugs. The origin of the receptors is a woman aged 25-40 years with Graves disease. The CDR3 runs from the conserved cysteine through the conserved F or W.

TRBV2	CASSGARAYSPLHF
TRBV29-1	CSADPPGGLSYNEQFF
TRBV30	CAWGGGRLDEQYF
TRBV7-3	CASSSDRGGEQYF
TRBV11-2	CASSLEGALYNGQFF
TRBV14	CASSQTASGLRDEQFF
TRBV18	CASSPQNGSSYNEQFF
TRBV11-2	CASTSPGTRVYEQYF
TRBV27	CASSLAGNSPLHF
TRBV5-5	CASSIFQGLGTEAFF
TRBV29-1	CSVDMPGGNIQYF
TRBV20-1	CSAAPGTSSYNEQFF
TRBV29-1	CSVEDHNRPYEQYF
TRBV29-1	CSVESVLARTEAFF
TRBV20-1	CSARGQGNHEQYF
TRBV7-9	CASSFSLAGAHTDTQYF
TRBV19	CASTIRGHNQPQHF
TRBV24-1	CATGLGDNEQFF
TRBV7-9	CASSFGALLAGGEQYF
TRBV14	CASSQGTGQNRYIYF
TRBV3-1	CASSSPGQMNTEAFF
TRBV20-1	CSARGTGARVEQYF
TRBV2	CASSYGLAPDTQYF
TRBV5-6	CASSLASSGFHNEQFF
TRBV19	CASSRDPGRTYNEQFF
TRBV20-1	CSARSGRGRETQYF
TRBV6-1	CASSNPDRLQETQYF
TRBV20-1	CSAKGTVPDEAFF
TRBV4-1	CASSHRTGAKGGYGYTF
TRBV7-8	CASSFRVTLYEQYF
TRBV5-6	CASRPGGGTQYF
TRBV6-1	CASSNFRGLTATEAFF
TRBV11-3	CASSPRTGGPTEAFF
TRBV30	CAWKTGGNTIYF
TRBV11-2	CASSLEGTGGPYEQYF
TRBV30	CAWSLDGLVRNEQYF
TRBV5-4	CASSSGLAPLTDTQYF
TRBV7-8	CASSINEVNTEAFF
TRBV28	CASSRGEPSNQPQHF
TRBV27	CASSPFQPSKEYF
TRBV6-5	CASSSLTSGGGEAQYF
TRBV7-2	CASSWTETGGGTEAFF
TRBV27	CASSLAGGYNGQFF
TRBV7-8	CASSLQGHTGELFF